The source of this TCR beta chain is a study of T-cell reconstitution after alpha-beta-depleted transplantation in children. Whole-study findings and limits: It was reported that alpha-beta T cells came from several hundred expanded graft clones (about two months after transplant). Surviving thymic progenitors and recipient T cells were the source of high TCRbeta diversity at day 60 in some patients. Newly made T cells mostly supplied T-cell counts and diversity one year after transplant.

TCRbeta library construction was performed incorporating unique molecular identifiers. TCRdb called the PCR reads again in MiXCR, with one record for every CDR3 protein. The repertoire holds approximately 230,000 distinct CDR3 sequences, 20% to 30% seen once, with about 5% in the top ten. Germline V gene lookup returns CDR1 SNHLY and CDR2 FYNNEI. The V gene lost 2 bases and the J gene lost 2 bases, with 4 bases spanning the gap. The length of the CDR3 is 13 residues. Comments on this clonotype: The antigen remains unidentified.

The starting material was PBMCs, mostly from graft donor cells, obtained 360 days after TCRalphabeta/CD19-depleted stem cell transplant. This receptor was obtained from a female patient aged 2 to 10 who had a stem cell transplant for congenital amegakaryocytic thrombocytopenia, so the T cells may come from the graft donor. The chain carries TRBV2 and TRBJ1-5, with D uncertain. CDR3 DNA sequence: TGTGCCAGCAGTGAATACGGCAATCAGCCCCAGCATTTT. The encoded protein is CASSEYGNQPQHF.